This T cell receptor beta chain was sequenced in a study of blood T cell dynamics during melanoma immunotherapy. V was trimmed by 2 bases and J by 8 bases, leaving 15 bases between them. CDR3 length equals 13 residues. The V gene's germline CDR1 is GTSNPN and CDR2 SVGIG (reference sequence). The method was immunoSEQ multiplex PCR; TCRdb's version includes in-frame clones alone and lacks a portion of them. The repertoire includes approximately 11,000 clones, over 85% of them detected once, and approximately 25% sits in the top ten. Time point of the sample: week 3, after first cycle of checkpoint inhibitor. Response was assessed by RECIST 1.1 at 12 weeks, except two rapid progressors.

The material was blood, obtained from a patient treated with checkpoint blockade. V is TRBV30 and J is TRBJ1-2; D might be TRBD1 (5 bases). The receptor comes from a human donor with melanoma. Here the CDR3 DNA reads TGTGCCTGGAGTTCTTGGCAGGGAGGCGGCTACACCTTC. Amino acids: CAWSSWQGGGYTF.